This T cell receptor (beta chain) is from a study of cytomegalovirus exposure and HLA in healthy donors (dated by TCRdb to the late 2010s). Study-level background: An earlier analysis of approximately 640 of the donors reported 250 to 350 Gb of sequence data and some 120 million unique TCR beta sequences from roughly 200 million T cells. Every discovery cohort repertoire had been produced on one sequencing platform. The genetic ancestry cluster associated with self-reported Caucasian donors included 81% of the roughly 360 genotyped donors. Besides the first cohort of about 730 subjects, a separate validation cohort made up of over a hundred different subjects was used. In an earlier analysis of over 550 of the donors, high-throughput TCR beta sequencing was used to judge whether each TCR beta V gene segment behaved as functional or pseudogenic. Donor age, sex, ethnicity and CMV serostatus were compiled together with the repertoire data. High-throughput TCR immunosequencing, statistical association of individual TCRs with disease status, and machine learning were combined to predict cytomegalovirus infection status. The study used immunosequencing to profile the T cell repertoires of some 600 subjects and linked those repertoires to cytomegalovirus serostatus. A later genetic analysis used genome-wide SNP genotypes for 398 of the 666 donors, treating that subset as a discovery cohort. Among over 350 genotyped donors of the cohort, an average of about 240,000 unique TCR beta nucleotide sequences were sequenced per donor, about a sixth of them non-productive. About 310 gigabases of sequencing data and approximately 85 million unique TCR sequences were included in an early release covering about 700 HLA-typed donors. Rather than using new phenotypic data, the later analysis identified candidate immune exposures from TCR beta sequences and from how often those sequences occurred across donors. Roughly 5 DR-DQ haplotypes were handled as single units for association and clustering because linkage in the cohort was strong. A later analysis re-examined previously published TCR beta repertoires from 500 to 700 donors and added high-resolution HLA genotyping to investigate patterns of TCR occurrence. Typing coverage varied by locus: roughly 629-630 donors for A, B, C, DRB1 and DQB1; approximately 500 for DQA1; over 600 for DPA1; fewer than 480 for DPB1. The study aimed to test whether cataloging public T cell receptors could reveal signatures of past pathogen exposure. Both class I and class II loci were covered by HLA typing, at four-digit resolution.

Library prep was done by the immunoSEQ multiplex PCR assay. For the multiplex PCR, a mixture combining 60 forward primers for TCR Vbeta segments and 13 reverse primers for TCR Jbeta segments was used. A multiplex PCR assay on genomic DNA amplified the CDR3 region of rearranged TCR beta genes. On the Illumina HiSeq System, the amplified TCR beta libraries were sequenced as 87-base-pair reads. In the authors' own workflow: Across the 670 or so repertoires, a later analysis counted 80 million or so unique TCR beta chains, about 10 million of which were shared by at least two donors. To remove PCR and sequencing errors, raw reads were error-corrected and collapsed into unique sequences using a nearest-neighbor algorithm that merged closely related sequences. CDR3 sequences were aligned to IMGT reference sequences to assign V, D and J gene segments. For a sequence to be retained, at least a six-nucleotide match to both a V gene segment and a J gene segment was required. A rearrangement was called productive if the CDR3 had no stop codons and remained in frame with V and J, and every other rearrangement was called non-productive. CDR3 was defined according to IMGT convention as the region running from the second conserved V-encoded cysteine to the conserved J-encoded phenylalanine. In an earlier analysis of more than 550 of the donors, sequences lacking an unambiguous match to a single V gene segment were excluded. In an earlier analysis of about 590 of the donors, a V segment was called functional when productive rearrangements were above 56.7%, and segregating when the standard deviation between donors exceeded 5%. A statistical classification framework was built for diagnosing cytomegalovirus status from the catalog of TCR beta chain sequences. In a later analysis, V and J genes were assigned by comparing TCR nucleotide sequences against IMGT/GENE-DB human TR gene sequences. The TCRdist pipeline was used in a later analysis to assign CDR3 sequences and most-parsimonious VDJ recombination scenarios. A later analysis defined each TCR beta chain by its CDR3 amino acid sequence plus V-gene family, and excluded reads lacking a unique V-gene family. A later analysis removed several hundred highly shared, low-generation-probability nucleotide sequences to deal with suspected cross-contamination and a sequencing artifact. For each public chain, a later analysis derived a clonal expansion index from normalized ranks of inferred template counts within each repertoire. In a later analysis, generation probabilities were computed with a VDJ recombination model fitted to out-of-frame rearrangements, and the resulting probabilities were checked against IGoR. A later analysis scored TCR-TCR, TCR-HLA and TCR-CMV co-occurrence with hypergeometric tests, applying a repertoire-size bias correction to TCR pairs. In a later analysis, false discovery rates were estimated by permuting HLA or CMV assignments 20 times. In a later analysis, co-occurring TCRs were grouped using DBSCAN, and TCRdist sequence similarity was added for clustering within HLA-allele-positive subsets. For co-occurrence clustering, repertoires with fewer than 30,000 or more than 120,000 public chains were excluded, along with roughly 5 repertoires with anomalous nucleotide sharing. TCRdb took this table from immuneACCESS and kept in-frame rearrangements with V and J called. Such tables lack part of the clones; where checked against another copy, unresolved V genes explain under half of the gap, and the rest is unexplained. V, J and clone size reflect that table, while D and trimming were determined from the DNA. This sample gives about 120,000 clones in total; over 8% of them show up just once. The ten largest clones represent over 2.5% of the sample.

What the work shows at the level of the full study, not this receptor alone: Three of the identified cytomegalovirus-associated TCR beta chains were confirmed in vitro to be specific for cytomegalovirus antigens. According to a later analysis, TCR association rates differed among HLA loci, with DRB1 alleles showing the most associated TCRs and HLA-C alleles showing the fewest. Presence/absence analyses assumed roughly uniform sequencing depth across donors, an assumption that may not hold. Because HLA typing was unavailable for some donors at each locus, only the typed subset was used in association tests. Strong co-occurrence of HLA alleles, especially DR and DQ, made assigning TCR associations to individual alleles difficult. A further reported finding was that TCR beta sequences accurately predicted the HLA-A and HLA-B alleles for most subjects in the first cohort. The earlier analysis of nearly 600 of the donors excluded some 15 rarely observed V segments, including chromosome 9 orphons, because counts were too low. For the cohort, immune exposure information was limited to CMV serostatus. In both the original and validation cohorts, the classifier was reported to diagnose cytomegalovirus status with high specificity and sensitivity. It was suggested by the authors that the approach could potentially be generalized to other disease states and immunological phenotypes. Most TCR sequences were seen in very few donors, while some public TCRs were found in many individuals. A total of about 150 TCR beta chains were listed by the study as associated with cytomegalovirus. In an earlier analysis of about 550 of the donors, most TCR beta V segments were observed in productive rearrangements about 90% or about 30% of the time, broadly matching IMGT annotations. Specific HLA alleles were associated with about 17,000 TCR beta sequences at a false discovery rate of 0.05 in a later analysis. A cluster of highly shared sequence variants was judged likely to be a technical artifact of the sequencing pipeline. Some IMGT-functional V segments, including TRBV6-2 and TRBV6-3, could not be told apart with the 87-base-pair reads, so those segments were excluded. Only TCR beta chains were sequenced in this cohort, and the absence of alpha or paired-chain data limited detectable features. According to a later analysis, parvovirus B19, influenza, CMV and Epstein-Barr virus appeared linked to several top co-occurrence clusters. Compared with equally common non-associated chains, HLA-associated TCR beta chains in a later analysis were more clonally expanded and had lower generation probabilities. According to a later genetic analysis, donors in an Asian-associated ancestry cluster had fewer N-insertions in productive TCRs than the roughly 670-donor mean. According to a later analysis, most CMV-associated TCR beta chains appeared to be HLA-restricted, and the HLA associations seemed to be driven largely by CMV exposure. Correlated functional status among segregating V segments might be attributable to linkage disequilibrium, but an unknown experimental factor could not be ruled out. V-gene and J-gene trimming of TCR beta chains was associated with a missense DCLRE1C variant in a later genetic analysis, and the association was replicated in an independent cohort.

The cohort was made up of 666 healthy bone marrow donors. All cohort members were sampled while nominally healthy, although unrecorded immune exposures were likely present. The donor tested CMV seronegative and was one of the 352 seronegative cohort members. A peripheral blood sample was provided by each donor, and peripheral blood mononuclear cells were used for TCR beta sequencing. Genomic DNA extraction from the blood cell samples was performed with the Qiagen DNeasy Blood Extraction Kit. V and J are trimmed by 0 bases and 1 base, and the gene matches miss 7 bases of the junction. Including cysteine and phenylalanine, the CDR3 has 17 amino acids. Only the CDR3 DNA stays, 51 bases, in frame from base 1. The germline V gene sets CDR1 to SGDLS and CDR2 to YYNGEE. This clone was seen only a few times. Its antigen is not yet known. Per-base qualities were not stored, and no clone one base away is much larger.

The rearranged segments are TRBV9 and TRBJ2-5; 9 central nucleotides agree with TRBD2. Material: PBMCs. The sequence was obtained from a man aged 25 to 40 in good health and CMV-seronegative. In nucleotide form, the sequence is TGTGCCAGCAGCGTAGCTGGAGCGGGGGGAACCCAAGAGACCCAGTACTTC. The encoded protein is CASSVAGAGGTQETQYF.